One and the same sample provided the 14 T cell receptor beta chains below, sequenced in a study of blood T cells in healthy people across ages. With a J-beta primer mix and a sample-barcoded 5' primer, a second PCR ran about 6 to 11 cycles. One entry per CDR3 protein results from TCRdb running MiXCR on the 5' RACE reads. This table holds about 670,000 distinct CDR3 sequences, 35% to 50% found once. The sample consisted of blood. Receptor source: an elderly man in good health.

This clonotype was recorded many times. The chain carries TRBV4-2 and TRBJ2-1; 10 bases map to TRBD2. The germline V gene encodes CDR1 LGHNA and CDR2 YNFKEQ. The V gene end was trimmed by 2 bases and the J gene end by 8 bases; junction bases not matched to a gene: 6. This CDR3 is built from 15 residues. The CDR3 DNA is TGTGCCAGCAGCCAATTCTCCCTAGCGGGAGATGAGCAGTTCTTC. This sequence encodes CASSQFSLAGDEQFF.

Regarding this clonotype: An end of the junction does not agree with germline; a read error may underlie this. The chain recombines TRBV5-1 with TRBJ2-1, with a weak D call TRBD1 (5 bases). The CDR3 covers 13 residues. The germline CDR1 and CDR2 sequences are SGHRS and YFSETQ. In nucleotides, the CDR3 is TGCGCCAGCAGAGCTGGGGCAAACAATAAGCAGTTCTTC. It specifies CASRAGANNKQFF.

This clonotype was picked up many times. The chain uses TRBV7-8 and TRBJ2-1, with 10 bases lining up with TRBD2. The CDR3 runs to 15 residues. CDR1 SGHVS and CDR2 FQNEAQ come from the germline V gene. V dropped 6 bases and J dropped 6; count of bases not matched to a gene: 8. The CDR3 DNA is TGTGCCAGCAGTCATACTAGCGGGGACCTCAATGAGCAGTTCTTC. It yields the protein CASSHTSGDLNEQFF.

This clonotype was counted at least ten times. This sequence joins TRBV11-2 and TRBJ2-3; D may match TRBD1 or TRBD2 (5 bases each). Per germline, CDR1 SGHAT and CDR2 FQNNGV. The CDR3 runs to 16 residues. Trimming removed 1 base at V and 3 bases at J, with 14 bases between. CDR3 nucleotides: TGTGCCAGCAGCTTAGGTCCAGGGACGGGAACAGATACGCAGTATTTT. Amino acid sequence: CASSLGPGTGTDTQYF.

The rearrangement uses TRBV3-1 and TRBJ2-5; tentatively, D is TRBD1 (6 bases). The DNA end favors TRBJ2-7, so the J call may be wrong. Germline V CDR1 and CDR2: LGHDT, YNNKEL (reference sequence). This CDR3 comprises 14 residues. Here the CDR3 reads CASSPQRGSYEQYF. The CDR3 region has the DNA TGTGCCAGCAGCCCACAGAGGGGGTCCTACGAGCAGTACTTC.

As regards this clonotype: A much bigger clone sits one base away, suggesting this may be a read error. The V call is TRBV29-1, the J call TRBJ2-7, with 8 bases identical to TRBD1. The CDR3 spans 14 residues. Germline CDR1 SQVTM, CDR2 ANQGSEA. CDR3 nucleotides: TGCAGCGTTAGGGGACAGGACAGCTCCTACGAGCGGTACTTC. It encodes CSVRGQDSSYERYF.

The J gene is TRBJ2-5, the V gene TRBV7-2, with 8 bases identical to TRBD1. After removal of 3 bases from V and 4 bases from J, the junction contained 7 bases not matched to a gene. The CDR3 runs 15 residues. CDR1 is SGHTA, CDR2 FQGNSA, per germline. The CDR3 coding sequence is TGTGCCAGCAGCTTGGGCTCCAGGGGGCGAGAGACCCAGTACTTC. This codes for CASSLGSRGRETQYF.

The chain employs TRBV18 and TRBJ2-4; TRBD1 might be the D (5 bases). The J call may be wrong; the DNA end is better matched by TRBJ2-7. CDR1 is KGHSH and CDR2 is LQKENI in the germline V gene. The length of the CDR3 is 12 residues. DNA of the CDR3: TGTGCCAGCCAATTCGGACAAGACGAGCAGTACTTC. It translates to CASQFGQDEQYF.

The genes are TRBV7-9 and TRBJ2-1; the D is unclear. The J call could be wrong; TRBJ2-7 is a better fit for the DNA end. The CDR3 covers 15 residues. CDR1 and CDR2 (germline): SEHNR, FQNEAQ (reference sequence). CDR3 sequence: CASSLVNGPNYEQYF. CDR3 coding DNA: TGTGCCAGCAGCTTAGTTAACGGGCCCAACTACGAGCAGTACTTC.

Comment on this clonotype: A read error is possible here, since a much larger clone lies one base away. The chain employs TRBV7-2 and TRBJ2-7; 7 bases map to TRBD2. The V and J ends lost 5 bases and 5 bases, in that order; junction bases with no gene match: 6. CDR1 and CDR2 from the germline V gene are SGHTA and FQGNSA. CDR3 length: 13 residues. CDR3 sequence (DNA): TGTGCCAGCAGCGATGGACTAGTAGACGAGCAGTACTTC. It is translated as CASSDGLVDEQYF.

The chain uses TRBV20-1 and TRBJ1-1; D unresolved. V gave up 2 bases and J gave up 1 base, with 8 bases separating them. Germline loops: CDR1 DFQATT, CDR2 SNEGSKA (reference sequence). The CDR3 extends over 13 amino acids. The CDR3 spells CSARSQSNTEAFF. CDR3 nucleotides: TGCAGTGCTAGAAGCCAGTCGAACACTGAAGCTTTCTTT.

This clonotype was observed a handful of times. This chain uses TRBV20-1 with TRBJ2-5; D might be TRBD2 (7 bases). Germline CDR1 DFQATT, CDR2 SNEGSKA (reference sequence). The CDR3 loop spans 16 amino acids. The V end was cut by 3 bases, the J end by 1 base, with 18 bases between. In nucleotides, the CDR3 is TGCAGTGCTAGTGGTAGCGTGGGGGGGGCCCAAGAGACCCAGTACTTC. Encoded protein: CSASGSVGGAQETQYF.

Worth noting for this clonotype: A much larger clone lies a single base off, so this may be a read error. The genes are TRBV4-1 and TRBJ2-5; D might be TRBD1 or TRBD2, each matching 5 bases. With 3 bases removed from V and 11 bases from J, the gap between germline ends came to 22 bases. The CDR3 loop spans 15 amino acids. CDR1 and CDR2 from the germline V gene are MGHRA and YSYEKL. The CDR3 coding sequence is TGCGCCAGCAGCCACCCGGGACCCTCAGACAATGAGCAGTACTTC. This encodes CASSHPGPSDNEQYF.

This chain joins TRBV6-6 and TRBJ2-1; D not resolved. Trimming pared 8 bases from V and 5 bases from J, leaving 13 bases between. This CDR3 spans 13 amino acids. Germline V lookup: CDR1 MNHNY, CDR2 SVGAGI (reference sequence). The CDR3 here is CASQLDQNNEQFF. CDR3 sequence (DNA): TGTGCCAGCCAGTTGGACCAAAACAATGAGCAGTTCTTC.